These 21 T cell receptor beta chains were all obtained from the same sample, sequenced in a study of T-cell reconstitution after alpha-beta-depleted transplantation in children. Using unique molecular identifiers, the investigators prepared the TCRbeta library. In TCRdb, the PCR reads were re-called with MiXCR into one record per CDR3 protein. This table has around 380,000 distinct CDR3 sequences, about a tenth appearing once. Sequences were derived from PBMCs from the stem cell graft donor, sampled from the stem cell graft. Receptors originate from a human donor who donated a stem cell graft to a child with acute myeloid leukemia.

This clonotype has a count of ten or more. The junction departs from germline at one end; a sequencing error may be responsible. The genes are TRBV7-7 and TRBJ2-5; 13 bases agree with TRBD2. The CDR3 is 17 amino acids. CDR1 is SSHAT and CDR2 is FNYEAQ in the germline V gene (reference sequence). As DNA, the CDR3 is TGTGCTAGCAGCTCCGGACTAGCGGGAGTTCCGGGTGAGACCCAGTACTTC. Its protein is CASSSGLAGVPGETQYF.

This clonotype has a count of ten or more. V gene TRBV5-1 combines with J gene TRBJ2-3, with a weak D call TRBD1 (6 bases). Germline V gene lookup returns CDR1 SGHRS and CDR2 YFSETQ. V was trimmed by 0 bases and J by 3 bases, leaving 11 bases between them. This CDR3 is built from 15 residues. The CDR3 sequence is CASSLAGRGTDTQYF. The CDR3 DNA sequence: TGCGCCAGCAGCTTGGCGGGCAGGGGAACAGATACGCAGTATTTT.

This clonotype has at least ten counts. The chain combines TRBV5-6 with TRBJ1-1, with D maybe TRBD1 (6 bases). Per the germline V gene, CDR1 is SGHDT and CDR2 is YYEEEE. The CDR3 is made up of 15 amino acids. Trimming removed 1 base at V and 1 base at J, with 11 bases between. The CDR3 reads CASSLYRAPNTEAFF. DNA of the CDR3: TGTGCCAGCAGCTTGTACAGGGCCCCGAACACTGAAGCTTTCTTT.

This clonotype was counted many times. The gene calls are TRBV7-2 and TRBJ2-3, with no clear D. Germline CDR1 SGHTA, CDR2 FQGNSA. The length of the CDR3 is 12 residues. V was cut by 2 bases and J by 4 bases, with 4 bases left in between. CDR3 bases: TGTGCCAGCAGCTTATTACCAGATACGCAGTATTTT. Its protein product is CASSLLPDTQYF.

This clonotype was counted a few times. The J gene is TRBJ2-3, the V gene TRBV19; D gene unclear. The ends were cut back, 4 bases at V and 7 bases at J, with 9 bases in the middle. The CDR3 is 12 amino acids. Germline V gene data show CDR1 as LNHDA and CDR2 as SQIVND (reference sequence). The CDR3 spells CASSTPLHTQYF. Here the CDR3 DNA reads TGTGCCAGTAGTACCCCTTTGCATACGCAGTATTTT.

V gene TRBV9 combines with J gene TRBJ2-3, with 9 bases identical to TRBD1. CDR1 and CDR2 from the germline V gene are SGDLS and YYNGEE. V trimming: 2 bases; J trimming: 6 bases; junction bases outside the gene matches: 7. This CDR3 is 15 amino acids long. The CDR3 sequence: CASSVTGTGLDTQYF. As DNA, the CDR3 is TGTGCCAGCAGCGTCACTGGGACAGGGTTGGATACGCAGTATTTT.

The chain employs TRBV12-5 and TRBJ1-5, with D unclear. The length of the CDR3 is 15 residues. V lost 5 bases, J lost 3 bases, and 14 bases lay in between. Germline V lookup: CDR1 LGHNT, CDR2 FRNRAP. CDR3 coding DNA: TGTGCTAGTGGTCCCTCTAGGGAGGCCAATCAGCCCCAGCATTTT. This translates into CASGPSREANQPQHF. The full variable domain, with the rest looked up from reference TRBV12-5 and TRBJ1-5, is DARVTQTPRHKVTEMGQEVTMRCQPILGHNTVFWYRQTMMQGLELLAYFRNRAPLDDSGMPKDRFSAEMPDATLATLKIQPSEPRDSAVYFCASGPSREANQPQHFGDGTRLSIL.

This clonotype was counted at least ten times. V gene TRBV12-3 or TRBV12-4 combines with J gene TRBJ1-1, with 9 positions matching TRBD1. This CDR3 is built from 14 residues. V lost 5 bases to trimming and J lost 5 bases; unmatched junction nucleotides: 6. The CDR3 DNA reads TGTGCCAGCAGTCTCTCGACAGGGGGGACTGAAGCTTTCTTT. It is translated as CASSLSTGGTEAFF.

As for this clonotype: A read error may account for a junction end that differs from germline. This chain joins TRBV7-2 and TRBJ2-3; a possible D gene is TRBD2 (5 bases). Looked up from germline, CDR1 is SGHTA and CDR2 is FQGNSA. The CDR3 is made up of 13 amino acids. The CDR3 region has the DNA TGTGCCAGCAGCTCCTCTAGCAGAGATACGCAGTATTTT. This encodes CASSSSSRDTQYF.

The sample holds many counts of this clonotype. V and J are TRBV5-1 and TRBJ2-5, with 7 bases matching TRBD2. Trimming cost V 2 bases and J 0 bases; bases outside gene matches: 4. The CDR3 is made up of 15 amino acids. Germline-derived CDR1 and CDR2 are SGHRS and YFSETQ. Written as DNA, the CDR3 is TGCGCCAGCAGCTTACGCGGGACTAACCAAGAGACCCAGTACTTC. Amino acid sequence: CASSLRGTNQETQYF.

This clonotype showed up many times. The CDR3: CASSNGDTQYF. CDR3 nucleotides: TGTGCCAGCAGTAACGGGGATACGCAGTATTTT. The chain links TRBV6-1 to TRBJ2-3; D unresolved. From germline, CDR1 is MNHNS and CDR2 SASEGT. The germline V and J ends were trimmed by 5 bases and 6 bases, with 6 bases remaining between them. The CDR3 totals 11 residues.

This clonotype was detected ten times or more. The V call is TRBV9, the J call TRBJ1-3; D not certain. From germline, CDR1 is SGDLS and CDR2 YYNGEE. Trimming took 4 bases from V and 1 from J, leaving 15 bases between them. The CDR3 runs 16 residues. CDR3 sequence (DNA): TGTGCCAGCAGCTGGAGCGACGGAAATTCTGGAAACACCATATATTTT. It yields the protein CASSWSDGNSGNTIYF.

This clonotype was counted at least ten times. J is TRBJ2-1 and V is TRBV5-1; no clear D gene. CDR3 length: 12 amino acids. The germline V gene has CDR1 SGHRS and CDR2 YFSETQ. Between the trimmed V and J ends, which lost 0 bases and 5 bases, there was a span of 3 bases. The CDR3 region has the DNA TGCGCCAGCAGCTTGGGGCACAATGAGCAGTTCTTC. It encodes CASSLGHNEQFF.

The chain joins TRBV7-9 to TRBJ1-2; D is undetermined. CDR1 SEHNR and CDR2 FQNEAQ come from the germline V gene (reference sequence). Trimming stripped 1 base from V and 4 bases from J, with 7 bases between. This CDR3 is 13 amino acids long. CDR3 DNA: TGTGCCAGCAGCTTAGACGACCTCTATGGCTACACCTTC. Translated: CASSLDDLYGYTF.

This clonotype was detected many times. The genes are TRBV6-1 and TRBJ2-2, with D possibly TRBD1 on 6 matching bases. Germline CDR1 is MNHNS and CDR2 is SASEGT. The CDR3 spans 13 residues. Trimming shortened V by 7 bases and J by 7 bases, and 13 bases separated the two germline ends. The CDR3 is CASTNRVGGELFF. The CDR3 coding sequence is TGTGCCAGCACAAACAGGGTGGGCGGGGAGCTGTTTTTT.

This clonotype was seen repeatedly, ten times or more. The chain carries TRBV9 and TRBJ2-5; D call uncertain. The V and J ends lost 3 bases and 4 bases respectively, with 4 bases between them. CDR1 is SGDLS, CDR2 YYNGEE, per germline. The CDR3 loop spans 11 amino acids. The CDR3 coding sequence is TGTGCCAGCAGCGAGGGAGAGACCCAGTACTTC. Its protein product is CASSEGETQYF.

This clonotype appeared a few times. The J gene is TRBJ2-3, the V gene TRBV29-1, with 7 positions matching TRBD2. CDR3 length: 14 residues. The germline CDR1 and CDR2 sequences are SQVTM and ANQGSEA. V trimming: 3 bases; J trimming: 4 bases; junction bases outside the gene matches: 7. CDR3 loop: CSVEAGEEADTQYF. DNA of the CDR3: TGCAGCGTTGAGGCGGGGGAAGAGGCAGATACGCAGTATTTT.

This clonotype has ten or more counts. The chain's CDR3 is CSASVNSGNTIYF. The CDR3 DNA is TGCAGTGCTAGTGTGAACTCTGGAAACACCATATATTTT. V gene TRBV20-1 combines with J gene TRBJ1-3; D is undetermined. The V end lost 3 bases, the J end lost 0 bases, and 6 bases lay between the germline ends. The CDR3 runs to 13 residues. Germline assignment: CDR1 DFQATT and CDR2 SNEGSKA (reference sequence).

This clonotype was seen a handful of times. V is TRBV4-1 and J is TRBJ1-5, with TRBD1 identical over 9 bases. The CDR3 runs 15 residues. V shed 8 bases and J 0 bases; nucleotides not matched to a gene: 5. Germline V gives CDR1 MGHRA, CDR2 YSYEKL. The CDR3 here is CASGTGPYSNQPQHF. The CDR3 nucleotides read TGCGCCAGCGGGACAGGGCCTTATAGCAATCAGCCCCAGCATTTT.

This clonotype has only a few counts. This chain joins TRBV10-2 and TRBJ1-5; D uncertain. The V end was cut by 6 bases, the J end by 0 bases, with 15 bases between. Germline loops: CDR1 WSHSY, CDR2 SAAADI. The CDR3 length is 16 residues. The CDR3 nucleotides read TGCGCCAGCAGACGGCCCAGGAGTTATAGCAATCAGCCCCAGCATTTT. Protein sequence: CASRRPRSYSNQPQHF.

V usage is TRBV7-8 and J usage is TRBJ1-4; 9 bases align to TRBD1. The V gene's germline CDR1 is SGHVS and CDR2 FQNEAQ. V dropped 3 bases and J dropped 7; count of bases not matched to a gene: 9. This CDR3 is built from 16 residues. In DNA form, the CDR3 reads TGTGCCAGCAGCTTGTTTCGGACAGGGGTTTTTGAAAAACTGTTTTTT. Its protein is CASSLFRTGVFEKLFF.